This is a list of T cell receptor beta chains from one sample in a study of blood T cell repertoires in COVID-19. TCRdb's table, derived via immunoSEQ multiplex PCR, lists solely in-frame clones and lacks some. The sample includes more than 300,000 clones, roughly 88% seen only once; the top ten take roughly 1.6%. Specimen: peripheral blood. These receptors were obtained from a woman between 45 and 65 years old with acute or convalescent COVID-19. CDR3s include the opening cysteine and the closing phenylalanine or tryptophan. The order of the fields is V gene, J gene, CDR3 protein.

V gene: TRBV19; J gene: TRBJ2-7; CDR3 protein: CASSMTSSAAYEQYF
V gene: TRBV28; J gene: TRBJ2-5; CDR3 protein: CASNPDTQETQYF
V gene: TRBV20-1; J gene: TRBJ2-5; CDR3 protein: CSPGQGETQYF
V gene: TRBV25-1; J gene: TRBJ2-5; CDR3 protein: CASSEGLVGLAGGETQYF
V gene: TRBV5-1; J gene: TRBJ2-3; CDR3 protein: CASSLSTDTQYF
V gene: TRBV28; J gene: TRBJ2-7; CDR3 protein: CASSLSGVTYEQYF
V gene: TRBV30; J gene: TRBJ1-5; CDR3 protein: CAWSVQGYQPQHF
V gene: TRBV12-3/TRBV12-4; J gene: TRBJ1-5; CDR3 protein: CASSYRGNQPQHF
V gene: TRBV2; J gene: TRBJ1-5; CDR3 protein: CASSDDRENQPQHF
V gene: TRBV29-1; J gene: TRBJ1-2; CDR3 protein: CSVERTGGANGYTF
V gene: TRBV2; J gene: TRBJ1-6; CDR3 protein: CASRMGQGNSYNSPLHF
V gene: TRBV7-3; J gene: TRBJ2-1; CDR3 protein: CASSPRGLTNEQFF
V gene: TRBV10-1; J gene: TRBJ1-5; CDR3 protein: CASREDNPFRTAAYDQPQHF
V gene: TRBV29-1; J gene: TRBJ2-1; CDR3 protein: CSVEGWTGANEQFF
V gene: TRBV18; J gene: TRBJ1-2; CDR3 protein: CASSPPPSIAVANYGYTF
V gene: TRBV6-1; J gene: TRBJ2-1; CDR3 protein: CASSQGSGSTYNEQFF
V gene: TRBV28; J gene: TRBJ1-5; CDR3 protein: CASRTGGTGYQPQHF
V gene: TRBV12-3/TRBV12-4; J gene: TRBJ2-3; CDR3 protein: CASNQGRNTQYF
V gene: TRBV5-1; J gene: TRBJ1-1; CDR3 protein: CASSSPQGPPVAFF
V gene: TRBV27; J gene: TRBJ1-3; CDR3 protein: CASSLTQGAGNTIYF
V gene: TRBV7-6; J gene: TRBJ2-3; CDR3 protein: CASSGRSVAAGGTQYF
V gene: TRBV21-1; J gene: TRBJ1-1; CDR3 protein: CASSKRDRACLNTEAFF
V gene: TRBV30; J gene: TRBJ2-7; CDR3 protein: CAWSRLAREQYF
V gene: TRBV24-1; J gene: TRBJ2-5; CDR3 protein: CATSDPRASGMRQETQYF
V gene: TRBV11-2; J gene: TRBJ2-5; CDR3 protein: CASSQRGASETQYF
V gene: TRBV6-5; J gene: TRBJ1-2; CDR3 protein: CASKQGLDGYTF
V gene: TRBV9; J gene: TRBJ2-2; CDR3 protein: CASSVEKLTGELFF
V gene: TRBV19; J gene: TRBJ2-7; CDR3 protein: CASSPRRAGGTHEQYF